The entry below gives a single TCR beta chain sequence along with its context. Its antigen is undetermined. Libraries were prepared by immunoSEQ multiplex PCR; TCRdb keeps only in-frame clonotypes and omits some of them. Of 65,000 to 75,000 clones in the sample, roughly 94% were seen once. This record comes from a study of cytomegalovirus exposure and HLA in healthy donors. Study-level results: Through in vitro validation, a few CMV-associated chains were shown to be specific for CMV antigens.

The germline gives CDR1 SGHDT, CDR2 YYEEEE. Losses at the gene ends were 1 base for V and 4 bases for J; bases not matched to a gene: 6. This CDR3 region has 15 residues. The sample taken for sequencing was PBMCs. The sequence was obtained from a young woman in good health and CMV-seropositive. The chain links TRBV5-6 to TRBJ2-3; 7 nucleotides align to TRBD1. CDR3 residues: CASSLIGGEADTQYF. CDR3 sequence (DNA): TGTGCCAGCAGCTTGATAGGGGGCGAAGCAGATACGCAGTATTTT.